This is a list of T cell receptor beta chains from one sample in a study of identical twins. Each CDR3 protein gets one entry after TCRdb re-called the 5' RACE reads with MiXCR. Of around 280,000 distinct CDR3 sequences in the sample, about 8.3% are singletons; the top ten hold around 2.1%. These data were also reused for a study on yellow fever vaccine responses in identical twins.

Sequenced input: memory (CD45RO+) T cells sorted from blood. All receptors come from a young woman in good health. CDR3s leave out the opening cysteine and the closing phenylalanine or tryptophan. D genes are given only for firm matches. Clone size, where shown, is once, few, many, or a class for clones that have expanded.

j_gene | abundance | v_gene | d_gene | CDR3aa
TRBJ2-3 | few | TRBV12-3/TRBV12-4 | TRBD2 | ASSFRASGSGSTDTQY
TRBJ2-1 | - | TRBV13 | - | ASSHDPGSSSYNEQF
TRBJ1-4 | - | TRBV12-3/TRBV12-4 | - | ASSLRTSTNEKLF
TRBJ2-5 | many | TRBV29-1 | - | SGLPGRSRETQY
TRBJ2-3 | many | TRBV7-6 | - | ASSLSNADTQY
TRBJ1-6 | many | TRBV3-1 | - | ASSQGDTNSPLH
TRBJ2-5 | - | TRBV18 | - | ASSPVQETQY
TRBJ1-6 | - | TRBV5-6 | - | ASSLLGEGAYNSPLH
TRBJ1-5 | - | TRBV21-1 | - | ALPGAGMGNQPQH
TRBJ2-5 | - | TRBV2 | TRBD1 | ASGSGQGQETQY
TRBJ2-5 | - | TRBV10-3 | - | AISVADRQETQY
TRBJ1-2 | few | TRBV29-1 | TRBD1 | SVEGWGTGDGYGYT
TRBJ1-2 | - | TRBV6-5 | TRBD1 | ASSTRTGYGYT
TRBJ1-1 | many | TRBV5-1 | - | ASSLGQAEAF
TRBJ2-1 | few | TRBV27 | TRBD2 | ASRFSGSYNEQF
TRBJ2-2 | - | TRBV12-2 | - | ASRPAEVYTGELF
TRBJ2-3 | many | TRBV28 | - | ASSPLGGDTQY
TRBJ2-3 | - | TRBV5-1 | - | ASSLRDTDTDTQY
TRBJ1-1 | once | TRBV7-7 | - | ASSFSKNTEAF
TRBJ1-2 | many | TRBV7-8 | - | ASSLRSTPNYGYT
TRBJ2-5 | - | TRBV7-2 | TRBD2 | ASSPRPGLAGLGTQY
TRBJ1-2 | - | TRBV28 | - | ASNRAANYGYT
TRBJ2-3 | - | TRBV20-1 | - | SAPRGASTDTQY
TRBJ2-5 | - | TRBV28 | - | ASTRDTRRLGETQY
TRBJ1-2 | - | TRBV6-5 | - | ASSYSTAGAGYT
TRBJ2-1 | once | TRBV11-3 | TRBD1 | ASSWDRITRNEQF
TRBJ2-2 | many | TRBV25-1 | TRBD2 | ASSGLAGRTGELF
TRBJ2-2 | - | TRBV27 | - | ASSLTTVDTGELF